This TCR beta chain appears in the sequencing data of a study of blood T cell repertoires in COVID-19. As for the study in general: Whether acute or convalescent, the COVID-19 samples came from the United States, Italy and Spain.

The repertoire was sequenced with immunoSEQ multiplex PCR; TCRdb's copy has only in-frame clones and lacks some. The sample gives approximately 190,000 clones, roughly 82% of which show up once; less than 5.5% is in the top ten. Germline CDR1 MNHEY, CDR2 SVGEGT. Trimming removed 6 bases from V and 3 bases from J, with 12 bases in between. This CDR3 has 13 amino acids. This clone was found a few times. The chain combines TRBV6-2 or TRBV6-3 with TRBJ2-7, with D possibly TRBD2 on 5 matching bases. What was sequenced was PBMCs or T cells enriched from blood (not recorded which). The receptor's source is a woman aged 60-70 years with acute COVID-19. DNA for the CDR3: TGTGCCAGCAGCCGGCGGGCGGTCTACGAGCAGTACGTC. It yields the protein CASSRRAVYEQYV.